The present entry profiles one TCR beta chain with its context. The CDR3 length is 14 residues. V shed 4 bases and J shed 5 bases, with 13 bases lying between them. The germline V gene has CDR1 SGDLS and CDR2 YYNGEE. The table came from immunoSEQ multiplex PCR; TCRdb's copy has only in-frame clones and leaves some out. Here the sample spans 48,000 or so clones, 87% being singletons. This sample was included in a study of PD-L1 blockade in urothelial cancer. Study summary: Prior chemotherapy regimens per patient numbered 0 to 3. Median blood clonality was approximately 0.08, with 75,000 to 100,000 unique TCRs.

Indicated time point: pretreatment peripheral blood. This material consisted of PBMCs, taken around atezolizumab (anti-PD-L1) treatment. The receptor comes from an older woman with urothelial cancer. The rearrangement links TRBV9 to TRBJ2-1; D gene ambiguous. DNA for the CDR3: TGTGCCAGCAGCCCTCGACTCCCTCACAATGAGCAGTTCTTC. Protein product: CASSPRLPHNEQFF.